These T cell receptor beta chains were read from a single sample in a study of control samples from healthy donors and cancer patients. Here immunoSEQ multiplex PCR was the method, and the copy in TCRdb shows in-frame clones only, minus some. The sample yields 250,000 to 300,000 clones, roughly 80% seen once. The sample taken for sequencing was PBMCs. Receptors were obtained from a woman aged 60 to 75 with lung cancer. CDR3s include the opening cysteine and the closing phenylalanine or tryptophan. D genes are given only for firm matches. Not all rows give a size; the values are once, few, many and, for expanded clones, a class.

clone_size j_call d_call v_call cdr3_aa cdr3_nt
few TRBJ2-5 - TRBV24-1 CATSGREGKIKTQYF TGTGCCACCAGTGGACGGGAAGGGAAAATAAAGACCCAGTACTTC
- TRBJ2-2 - TRBV15 CATSRDGGWGIAGELFF TGTGCCACCAGCAGAGATGGGGGATGGGGGATTGCCGGGGAGCTGTTTTTT
- TRBJ2-7 - TRBV9 CASSPTFGRYEQYF TGTGCCAGCAGCCCTACTTTCGGGCGCTACGAGCAGTACTTC
- TRBJ2-7 - TRBV2 CASSVSVGEQYF TGTGCCAGCAGTGTGTCCGTGGGCGAGCAGTACTTC
- TRBJ2-1 TRBD2 TRBV5-4 CASSTTSGRAIINEQFF TGTGCCAGCAGCACGACTAGCGGGAGGGCCATTATTAATGAGCAGTTCTTC
- TRBJ1-6 - TRBV5-1 CASSPGTTLPGNSPLHF TGCGCCAGCAGCCCCGGGACAACCCTCCCTGGTAATTCACCCCTCCACTTT
- TRBJ2-5 - TRBV27 CASSSQDYQETQYF TGTGCCAGCAGTTCCCAGGACTATCAAGAGACCCAGTACTTC
few TRBJ1-3 - TRBV7-2 CASSTGFGNTIYF TGTGCCAGCAGCACAGGGTTTGGAAACACCATATATTTT
few TRBJ1-3 - TRBV5-5 CASRGDGGNTIYF TGTGCCAGCAGGGGGGACGGAGGAAACACCATATATTTT
- TRBJ2-7 - TRBV2 CASNGDVLSYEQYF TGTGCCAGCAATGGGGATGTCTTGTCCTACGAGCAGTACTTC
few TRBJ1-2 - TRBV7-9 CASSLAPAGDYGYTF TGTGCCAGCAGCTTAGCCCCCGCAGGGGACTATGGCTACACCTTC
- TRBJ2-1 TRBD2 TRBV7-2 CASSPRGSGRAWEQFF TGTGCCAGCAGCCCCAGGGGTAGCGGGAGGGCCTGGGAGCAGTTCTTC
few TRBJ1-5 - TRBV5-5 CASSLAGSRSGYQPQHF TGTGCCAGCAGCTTGGCAGGCTCCAGAAGCGGGTATCAGCCCCAGCATTTT
- TRBJ1-1 - TRBV6-2/TRBV6-3 CASSYLQGNTEAFF TGTGCCAGCAGTTACTTACAGGGGAACACTGAAGCTTTCTTT
- TRBJ2-7 - TRBV23-1 CASSQKRHRSSYEQYF TGCGCCAGCAGTCAAAAACGGCACAGGAGCTCCTACGAGCAGTACTTC